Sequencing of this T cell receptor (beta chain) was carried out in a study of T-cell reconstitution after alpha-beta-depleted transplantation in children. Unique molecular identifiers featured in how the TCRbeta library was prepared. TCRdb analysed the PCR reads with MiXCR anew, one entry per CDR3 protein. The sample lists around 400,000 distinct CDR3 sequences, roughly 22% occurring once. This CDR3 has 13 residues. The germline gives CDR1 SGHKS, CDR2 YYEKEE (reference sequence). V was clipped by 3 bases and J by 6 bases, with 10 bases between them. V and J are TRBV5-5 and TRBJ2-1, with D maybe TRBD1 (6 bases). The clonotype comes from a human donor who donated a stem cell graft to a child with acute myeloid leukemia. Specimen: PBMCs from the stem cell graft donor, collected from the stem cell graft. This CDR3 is CASSSGQTNEQFF. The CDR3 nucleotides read TGTGCCAGCAGCTCAGGACAGACCAATGAGCAGTTCTTC.